These 30 T cell receptor beta chains share one sample of origin, sequenced in a study of PD-1 blockade in classical Hodgkin lymphoma. Described time point: cycle 4 day 1 (C4D1), after 6 weeks of nivolumab. Autologous stem cell transplantation was followed by relapse in every patient, and brentuximab vedotin exposure varied. Clones were sequenced by immunoSEQ multiplex PCR, and TCRdb holds only the in-frame ones, with some missing. This table holds 90,000 to 140,000 clones, 89% found once. The sequencing here drew on peripheral blood mononuclear cells (PBMCs), taken before the fourth cycle of nivolumab. The source of these receptors is a human donor with classical Hodgkin lymphoma.

CDR3 amino acids: CASGTPGAGNQPQHF. The DNA of the CDR3 is TGTGCTAGTGGTACTCCTGGGGCAGGTAATCAGCCCCAGCATTTT. This rearrangement joins TRBV12-5 to TRBJ1-5; a weak D match, TRBD1 (5 bases). Trimming took 5 bases from V and 4 from J, leaving 15 bases between them. Per germline, CDR1 LGHNT and CDR2 FRNRAP. The CDR3 has 15 amino acids.

This chain links TRBV29-1 with TRBJ2-7; D call uncertain. The V and J ends lost 8 bases and 2 bases respectively, with 19 bases between them. The CDR3 is 14 residues long. Germline CDR1 and CDR2: SQVTM and ANQGSEA. The CDR3, as DNA: TGCAGCTCTCATGCACACCGGGCCCCCTACGAGCAGTACTTC. It encodes CSSHAHRAPYEQYF.

The chain employs TRBV28 and TRBJ2-3; 10 bases fit TRBD2. Germline lookup yields CDR1 MDHEN and CDR2 SYDVKM. V shed 0 bases, J shed 1 base, and the junction held 10 bases outside the gene matches. This CDR3 has 19 residues. The CDR3 protein is CASSLWGDLAGVGTDTQYF. The CDR3 bases are TGTGCCAGCAGTTTATGGGGGGACCTAGCGGGAGTAGGCACAGATACGCAGTATTTT.

This clone was recorded only once. This chain links TRBV6-1 with TRBJ2-2, with 8 nucleotides matching TRBD2. The V gene's germline CDR1 is MNHNS and CDR2 SASEGT. CDR3 length: 16 residues. V was clipped by 2 bases and J by 0 bases; unmatched bases: 2. CDR3 sequence reads: CASSENGRANTGELFF. As DNA, the CDR3 is TGTGCCAGCAGTGAAAACGGGAGGGCGAACACCGGGGAGCTGTTTTTT.

The J gene is TRBJ2-1, the V gene TRBV6-5; D might be TRBD2 (6 bases). Trimming left V 2 bases short and J 7 bases short, with 9 bases between. Looked up from germline, CDR1 is MNHEY and CDR2 is SVGAGI. This CDR3 is built from 13 residues. The CDR3 reads CASSYGRPNEQFF. For the CDR3, the DNA is TGTGCCAGCAGTTACGGGAGGCCGAATGAGCAGTTCTTC.

The J gene is TRBJ2-2, the V gene TRBV5-1, with TRBD2 matching 13 bases. V lost 4 bases, J lost 4 bases, and 1 base stayed unmatched. The V gene's germline CDR1 is SGHRS and CDR2 YFSETQ. The CDR3 length is 15 residues. The CDR3 loop is CASSGLAGVTGELFF. CDR3 DNA sequence: TGCGCCAGCAGCGGACTAGCGGGAGTCACCGGGGAGCTGTTTTTT.

The chain uses TRBV4-1 and TRBJ2-3, with 8 bases fitting TRBD2. The CDR3 is 16 amino acids. Germline loops: CDR1 MGHRA, CDR2 YSYEKL. Germline trimming cut 5 bases from V and 2 bases from J; bases unmatched to any gene: 9. The CDR3 here is CASSYRTSGLTDTQYF. CDR3 DNA sequence: TGCGCCAGCAGCTATCGAACTAGCGGACTCACAGATACGCAGTATTTT.

The chain combines TRBV30 with TRBJ1-1, with D perhaps TRBD1 (6 bases). The germline V and J ends were trimmed by 4 bases and 4 bases, with 19 bases remaining between them. This CDR3 spans 15 amino acids. Germline V gives CDR1 GTSNPN, CDR2 SVGIG (reference sequence). CDR3 bases: TGTGCCTGGAACCTCCACAGGGTATCGGGCACTGAAGCTTTCTTT. This sequence encodes CAWNLHRVSGTEAFF. The whole variable domain, remainder taken from reference TRBV30 and TRBJ1-1, is SQTIHQWPATLVQPVGSPLSLECTVEGTSNPNLYWYRQAAGRGLQLLFYSVGIGQISSEVPQNLSASRPQDRQFILSSKKLLLSDSGFYLCAWNLHRVSGTEAFFGQGTRLTVV.

In this sample, this clone turned up once. V gene TRBV6-1 combines with J gene TRBJ1-4; perhaps TRBD1 as D (6 bases). Germline V lookup: CDR1 MNHNS, CDR2 SASEGT. The CDR3 loop spans 15 amino acids. V dropped 2 bases and J dropped 8 bases, with 15 bases sitting between them. Here the CDR3 reads CASSETGGAAEKLFF. DNA of the CDR3: TGTGCCAGCAGTGAAACGGGGGGCGCAGCCGAAAAACTGTTTTTT.

The chain has TRBV4-2 and TRBJ2-3; 8 bases line up with TRBD2. CDR3 length: 16 amino acids. With 0 bases clipped from V and 4 bases from J, the junction kept 6 bases outside the gene matches. CDR1 is LGHNA, CDR2 YNFKEQ, per germline. The CDR3 DNA is TGTGCCAGCAGCCAAGATGCCAGCGGGAGAGCAGATACGCAGTATTTT. As protein: CASSQDASGRADTQYF.

The chain has TRBV18 and TRBJ1-2, with D possibly TRBD1 on 6 matching bases. Trimming cost V 3 bases and J 4 bases, with 24 bases left between them. The CDR3 covers 18 residues. Per the germline V gene, CDR1 is KGHSH and CDR2 is LQKENI. This chain's CDR3 is CASSPVVYYDRDIYGYTF. The DNA for the CDR3 is TGTGCCAGCTCACCGGTTGTCTACTACGACCGGGACATCTATGGCTACACCTTC.

CDR3 residues: CASSETGGRQPQHF. The CDR3, as DNA: TGTGCCAGCAGTGAGACAGGGGGGAGGCAGCCCCAGCATTTT. This chain joins TRBV2 and TRBJ1-5; 9 nucleotides match TRBD1. The CDR3 has 14 amino acids. J lost 7 bases, V lost 3 bases, and 4 bases had no gene match. Germline V gives CDR1 SNHLY, CDR2 FYNNEI.

DNA for the CDR3: TGTGCCAGCAGTGAGGACAGGGGTAGGGAAAAACTGTTTTTT. Translating gives CASSEDRGREKLFF. The chain recombines TRBV2 with TRBJ1-4; TRBD1 agrees at 9 bases. Germline V gene lookup returns CDR1 SNHLY and CDR2 FYNNEI. The CDR3 is 14 amino acids. The J segment lost 8 bases and the V segment lost 3 bases, leaving 4 bases of the junction unmatched.

J is TRBJ1-1 and V is TRBV5-1; 8 bases fit TRBD1. This CDR3 contains 15 residues. In germline, CDR1 is SGHRS, CDR2 YFSETQ. V gave up 4 bases and J gave up 2 bases; unmatched junction bases: 7. The CDR3 is CASSLSPGGNTEAFF. In DNA form, the CDR3 reads TGCGCCAGCAGCCTATCTCCAGGGGGCAACACTGAAGCTTTCTTT. The complete variable domain, with remaining parts taken from reference TRBV5-1 and TRBJ1-1, reads KAGVTQTPRYLIKTRGQQVTLSCSPISGHRSVSWYQQTPGQGLQFLFEYFSETQRNKGNFPGRFSGRQFSNSRSEMNVSTLELGDSALYLCASSLSPGGNTEAFFGQGTRLTVV.

The genes are TRBV4-2 and TRBJ2-5; 8 bases are a match to TRBD2. The J segment lost 3 bases and the V segment lost 1 base, leaving 4 bases of the junction unmatched. The CDR3 loop spans 15 amino acids. Germline V gives CDR1 LGHNA, CDR2 YNFKEQ. This CDR3 is CASSQGVAGKETQYF. In DNA form, the CDR3 reads TGTGCCAGCAGCCAAGGGGTAGCGGGAAAAGAGACCCAGTACTTC.

This chain links TRBV9 with TRBJ2-6, with D perhaps matching TRBD1 (5 bases). V was shortened by 3 bases and J by 0 bases, with 22 bases between the two germline ends. Germline assignment: CDR1 SGDLS and CDR2 YYNGEE. The CDR3 runs to 20 residues. CDR3 residues: CASSAEFGHMPYSGANVLTF. The CDR3, as DNA: TGTGCCAGCAGCGCGGAGTTTGGACATATGCCGTACTCTGGGGCCAACGTCCTGACTTTC.

Only one count was recorded for this clone. The rearrangement links TRBV7-9 to TRBJ2-1; 10 bases map to TRBD1. The CDR3 is made up of 15 amino acids. The V and J ends lost 5 bases and 7 bases, in that order; junction bases with no gene match: 8. Germline CDR1 reads SEHNR; CDR2 reads FQNEAQ (reference sequence). The CDR3 DNA is TGTGCCAGCAGCCGATCGACAGGGGGCGGAAATGAGCAGTTCTTC. Translated, it gives CASSRSTGGGNEQFF.

The chain employs TRBV6-1 and TRBJ1-5; D remains unclear. The V end was cut by 8 bases, the J end by 0 bases, with 8 bases between. CDR3 length: 13 residues. Germline loops: CDR1 MNHNS, CDR2 SASEGT. The CDR3 region has the DNA TGTGCCAGCTGCGAGCATAGCAATCAGCCCCAGCATTTT. As protein: CASCEHSNQPQHF.

This clone was counted once. The chain recombines TRBV7-9 with TRBJ2-1, with TRBD1 matching over 8 bases. V trimming: 5 bases; J trimming: 7 bases; junction bases outside the gene matches: 7. CDR1 is SEHNR, CDR2 FQNEAQ, per germline (reference sequence). This CDR3 comprises 14 residues. The CDR3 nucleotides read TGTGCCAGCAGCGCCGGGACAGGTTGGAATGAGCAGTTCTTC. Its protein product is CASSAGTGWNEQFF.

This chain's CDR3 is CAIGTGEVTGELFF. The CDR3 bases are TGTGCCATCGGGACAGGCGAGGTCACCGGGGAGCTGTTTTTT. The chain links TRBV10-3 to TRBJ2-2; TRBD1 agrees at 8 bases. The germline V gene has CDR1 ENHRY and CDR2 SYGVKD. V lost 8 bases and J lost 4; bases outside the gene matches: 6. CDR3 length equals 14 residues.

The V call is TRBV28, the J call TRBJ2-7; 7 nucleotides match TRBD1. Germline assignment: CDR1 MDHEN and CDR2 SYDVKM. This CDR3 spans 18 amino acids. V shed 5 bases and J 0 bases; nucleotides not matched to a gene: 16. This chain's CDR3 is CASSRTGLVLWSSYEQYF. Here the CDR3 DNA reads TGTGCCAGCAGTCGGACAGGTCTGGTCTTATGGAGCTCCTACGAGCAGTACTTC. The full variable domain, its missing parts supplied by reference TRBV28 and TRBJ2-7, is DVKVTQSSRYLVKRTGEKVFLECVQDMDHENMFWYRQDPGLGLRLIYFSYDVKMKEKGDIPEGYSVSREKKERFSLILESASTNQTSMYLCASSRTGLVLWSSYEQYFGPGTRLTVT.

The chain joins TRBV9 to TRBJ2-1, with 8 bases lining up with TRBD2. This CDR3 is built from 17 residues. The junction had 8 bases not matched to a gene; V was cut back by 0 bases and J by 3 bases. The V gene's germline CDR1 is SGDLS and CDR2 YYNGEE. The CDR3 sequence is CASSVGVAGGDYNEQFF. CDR3 nucleotides: TGTGCCAGCAGCGTAGGTGTTGCGGGAGGTGACTACAATGAGCAGTTCTTC.

This clone was counted a single time. The J gene is TRBJ1-2, the V gene TRBV6-5; D is ambiguous. Germline loops: CDR1 MNHEY, CDR2 SVGAGI. The V end was cut by 5 bases, the J end by 13 bases, with 20 bases between. The CDR3 has 13 amino acids. CDR3 bases: TGTGCCAGCAGTGCACTCCTTGACGACTGGGTCACCTTC. Its translation: CASSALLDDWVTF.

The rearrangement uses TRBV6-1 and TRBJ1-2; 7 bases line up with TRBD1. J gave up 4 bases and V 5 bases, and 4 bases lay outside the gene matches. Germline V gene sequence: CDR1 MNHNS, CDR2 SASEGT. The CDR3 has 13 residues. The CDR3 is CASSLTGTYGYTF. As DNA, the CDR3 is TGTGCCAGCAGTTTGACAGGGACCTATGGCTACACCTTC.

This chain joins TRBV18 and TRBJ2-5; D ambiguous. This CDR3 is built from 14 residues. Germline V gives CDR1 KGHSH, CDR2 LQKENI. V was pared by 6 bases and J by 1 base, with 12 bases between. Written as DNA, the CDR3 is TGTGCCAGCTCGGTCGGACGGCTCCAAGAGACCCAGTACTTC. Its protein product is CASSVGRLQETQYF.

This chain uses TRBV5-5 with TRBJ1-2, with 8 nucleotides matching TRBD1. CDR1 and CDR2 from the germline V gene are SGHKS and YYEKEE (reference sequence). The CDR3 is made up of 15 amino acids. V was pared by 4 bases and J by 4 bases, with 9 bases of the junction left unmatched. The CDR3 is CASSGGDRPPYGYTF. CDR3 coding DNA: TGTGCCAGCAGCGGGGGGGACAGGCCCCCCTATGGCTACACCTTC.

The chain links TRBV5-5 to TRBJ1-2, with 9 bases identical to TRBD1. CDR3 length: 14 residues. The V segment lost 2 bases and the J segment 4 bases; nucleotides outside the gene matches: 3. CDR1 SGHKS and CDR2 YYEKEE come from the germline V gene (reference sequence). CDR3 DNA: TGTGCCAGCAGCTTCGGACAGGGGCTCTATGGCTACACCTTC. As protein: CASSFGQGLYGYTF.

The chain couples TRBV6-1 to TRBJ1-2; D gene unclear. This CDR3 contains 13 residues. The V gene's germline CDR1 is MNHNS and CDR2 SASEGT. V lost 5 bases to trimming and J lost 2 bases, with 9 bases between them. The CDR3 region is CASSLTENYGYTF. DNA of the CDR3: TGTGCCAGCAGTCTGACGGAGAACTATGGCTACACCTTC.

V usage is TRBV30 and J usage is TRBJ2-6; TRBD1 might be the D (6 bases). Germline V CDR1 and CDR2: GTSNPN, SVGIG (reference sequence). This CDR3 is 14 amino acids long. The V and J ends lost 2 bases and 4 bases respectively, with 9 bases between them. The CDR3 DNA follows: TGTGCCTGGAGTCCAGGGGCCGGGGCCAACGTCCTGACTTTC. It codes for CAWSPGAGANVLTF.

The chain recombines TRBV2 with TRBJ1-2; D remains ambiguous. In germline, CDR1 is SNHLY, CDR2 FYNNEI. Trimming shortened V by 6 bases and J by 14 bases, and 16 bases separated the two germline ends. The CDR3 is made up of 11 amino acids. CDR3 sequence: CASRRDGTLTF. The CDR3 nucleotides read TGTGCCAGCAGGCGAGACGGTACGCTTACCTTC.